This passage covers 18 T cell receptor beta chains from one sample sequenced in a study of blood T cells in healthy people across ages. Using a J-beta primer mix together with a sample-barcoded 5' primer, a second PCR was run for roughly 7 to 11 cycles. TCRdb re-derived calls from the 5' RACE reads in MiXCR, one entry per CDR3 protein. Of about 780,000 distinct CDR3 sequences listed, about 46% are singletons. The sequenced sample consisted of blood. The receptors were sampled from a man older than 75 in good health.

J is TRBJ2-2 and V is TRBV11-2; TRBD2 aligns across 8 bases. CDR1 SGHAT and CDR2 FQNNGV come from the germline V gene. The CDR3 covers 15 residues. J was trimmed by 3 bases and V by 5 bases; bases with no gene match: 5. The CDR3 here is CASSPGTSYTGELFF. CDR3 nucleotide sequence: TGTGCCAGCAGCCCAGGGACTAGTTACACCGGGGAGCTGTTTTTT.

V gene TRBV2 combines with J gene TRBJ2-3; 9 bases align to TRBD2. After removal of 6 bases from V and 3 bases from J, the junction contained 7 bases not matched to a gene. CDR1 and CDR2 from the germline V gene are SNHLY and FYNNEI. The CDR3 runs to 15 residues. As DNA, the CDR3 is TGTGCCAGCAGGGCGTTTAGCGGGAGTACAGATACGCAGTATTTT. As protein: CASRAFSGSTDTQYF.

About this clonotype itself: One end of the junction is discordant with germline, which a read error may explain. The CDR3 nucleotides read TGTAGTGCTAGAGATCCCAGGGGGGACACTGAAGCTTTCTTT. It yields the protein CSARDPRGDTEAFF. The chain has TRBV20-1 and TRBJ1-1; 7 nucleotides match TRBD1. Germline CDR1 DFQATT, CDR2 SNEGSKA (reference sequence). The CDR3 is 14 amino acids.

This clonotype appeared a few times. V is TRBV15 and J is TRBJ2-7; 15 nucleotides align to TRBD2. With V trimmed by 4 bases and J by 3 bases, 7 bases remained unmatched. The CDR3 has 17 residues. Germline CDR1 and CDR2: LNHNV and YYDKDF (reference sequence). As DNA, the CDR3 is TGTGCCACCAGCATCGGACTAGCGGGAGGGGTAAGCTACGAGCAGTACTTC. This encodes CATSIGLAGGVSYEQYF.

The sample holds a few counts of this clonotype. The chain has TRBV7-9 and TRBJ1-5, with TRBD1 identical over 9 bases. Germline V gene lookup returns CDR1 SEHNR and CDR2 FQNEAQ (reference sequence). Losses at the gene ends were 5 bases for V and 3 bases for J; bases not matched to a gene: 5. CDR3 length: 15 amino acids. The CDR3 loop reads CASSHGQGNNQPQHF. In nucleotides, the CDR3 is TGTGCCAGCAGCCACGGACAGGGGAACAATCAGCCCCAGCATTTT.

The J gene is TRBJ2-5, the V gene TRBV7-3; 8 bases fit TRBD2. The CDR3 is 15 amino acids. Germline CDR1 reads SGHTA; CDR2 reads FQGTGA. Unmatched junction bases numbered 5, after V lost 1 base and J lost 4 bases. The CDR3 region is CASSLIAGRLETQYF. The CDR3 DNA reads TGTGCCAGCAGCTTAATAGCGGGACGCTTAGAGACCCAGTACTTC.

V usage is TRBV27 and J usage is TRBJ2-2; D possibly matches TRBD1 or TRBD2 (5 bases each). The CDR3 is 16 residues long. Trimming left V 2 bases short and J 1 base short, with 11 bases between. Germline assignment: CDR1 MNHEY and CDR2 SMNVEV (reference sequence). Written as DNA, the CDR3 is TGTGCCAGCAGTTTACACGGGACGGTGAACACCGGGGAGCTGTTTTTT. As protein: CASSLHGTVNTGELFF.

This sequence joins TRBV10-2 and TRBJ2-7; D gene unclear. The ends were cut back, 9 bases at V and 1 base at J, with 10 bases in the middle. This CDR3 spans 12 amino acids. CDR1 is WSHSY, CDR2 SAAADI, per germline. The CDR3 spells CASTDQSYEQYF. The CDR3 DNA reads as TGCGCCAGTACTGACCAGTCCTACGAGCAGTACTTC.

In the case of this clonotype: Being one base from a much bigger clone, this may be a read error. The V call is TRBV7-9, the J call TRBJ2-7; D is undetermined. The DNA end is more similar to TRBJ2-5, so the J call may be wrong. The CDR3 contains 13 residues. CDR1 is SEHNR and CDR2 is FQNEAQ in the germline V gene (reference sequence). The CDR3, as DNA: TGTGCCAGCAGCGCCTCGATCTGGGAGACCCAGTACTTC. Amino acids: CASSASIWETQYF.

This clonotype showed up just a few times. This CDR3 is CASSLDGSGRSVTQYF. The CDR3 DNA is TGCGCCAGCAGCTTGGACGGGAGCGGGAGATCGGTGACCCAGTACTTC. The rearrangement joins TRBV5-1 to TRBJ2-5, with 8 bases aligning to TRBD2. The CDR3 is 16 residues long. Unmatched junction bases numbered 11, after V lost 0 bases and J lost 7 bases. CDR1 is SGHRS, CDR2 YFSETQ, per germline.

The chain employs TRBV7-2 and TRBJ2-3; D not certain. V was trimmed by 5 bases and J by 4 bases, leaving 16 bases between them. Germline V gives CDR1 SGHTA, CDR2 FQGNSA. This CDR3 is 15 amino acids long. Written as DNA, the CDR3 is TGTGCCAGCAGCCCGAGTGCGGCCGAAGCAGATACGCAGTATTTT. Translated: CASSPSAAEADTQYF. Filled out from reference TRBV7-2 and TRBJ2-3, the complete variable domain reads GAGVSQSPSNKVTEKGKDVELRCDPISGHTALYWYRQSLGQGLEFLIYFQGNSAPDKSGLPSDRFSAERTGGSVSTLTIQRTQQEDSAVYLCASSPSAAEADTQYFGPGTRLTVL.

Many counts were recorded for this clonotype. The rearrangement links TRBV4-3 to TRBJ2-1; D assignment may be TRBD1 or TRBD2 (5 bases each). V shed 4 bases and J shed 6 bases, with 10 bases lying between them. The germline V gene has CDR1 LGHNA and CDR2 YSLEER. The CDR3 is 13 residues long. CDR3: CASSPGPPNEQFF. The CDR3 DNA sequence: TGCGCCAGCAGCCCGGGACCCCCCAATGAGCAGTTCTTC.

For the CDR3, the DNA is TGTGCCAGCAGGGGACTAGAGGGGCCCACTAACTATGGCTACACCTTC. This gives the protein CASRGLEGPTNYGYTF. This sequence joins TRBV6-5 and TRBJ1-2; D is possibly TRBD1 (5 bases). This CDR3 spans 16 amino acids. Deletions cut 6 bases from V and 0 bases from J, with 17 bases between. The germline V gene encodes CDR1 MNHEY and CDR2 SVGAGI.

This clonotype was picked up one time. This chain links TRBV11-2 with TRBJ2-5, with TRBD2 matching 7 bases. Germline V gives CDR1 SGHAT, CDR2 FQNNGV. CDR3 length equals 15 residues. Trimming removed 1 base from V and 5 bases from J; junction bases left unmatched: 7. CDR3 sequence: CASSLGGREGETQYF. The CDR3 region has the DNA TGTGCCAGCAGCTTAGGAGGGAGGGAGGGGGAGACCCAGTACTTC.

Comment on this clonotype: The junction departs from the called germline gene at one end, perhaps through a read error. This chain joins TRBV20-1 and TRBJ2-7; 10 bases fit TRBD2. Judging by the DNA end, TRBJ2-5 fits better; the J call may be wrong. Germline CDR1 reads DFQATT; CDR2 reads SNEGSKA (reference sequence). The CDR3 is 16 amino acids. DNA for the CDR3: TGCGGTGCCTTCCCATTCCTAGCGGGAGAGGAAGAGACCCAGTACTTC. Translating gives CGAFPFLAGEEETQYF.

The rearrangement uses TRBV5-1 and TRBJ2-2; tentatively, D is TRBD2 (5 bases). V lost 4 bases and J 4 bases, leaving 20 bases between the germline ends. Looked up from germline, CDR1 is SGHRS and CDR2 is YFSETQ. The CDR3 spans 17 residues. The chain's CDR3 is CASSPSPVGSGTGELFF. CDR3 DNA sequence: TGCGCCAGCAGCCCCTCTCCCGTAGGGAGTGGCACCGGGGAGCTGTTTTTT.

The chain has TRBV5-5 and TRBJ2-1; 12 bases line up with TRBD2. CDR3 size: 15 residues. Germline values: CDR1 SGHKS, CDR2 YYEKEE (reference sequence). J gave up 5 bases and V 0 bases, and 0 bases lay outside the gene matches. The CDR3 reads CASSLGTSGDNEQFF. Written as DNA, the CDR3 is TGTGCCAGCAGCTTGGGGACTAGCGGGGACAATGAGCAGTTCTTC. Variable domain in full (rest from reference TRBV5-5 and TRBJ2-1): DAGVTQSPTHLIKTRGQQVTLRCSPISGHKSVSWYQQVLGQGPQFIFQYYEKEERGRGNFPDRFSARQFPNYSSELNVNALLLGDSALYLCASSLGTSGDNEQFFGPGTRLTVL.

The chain links TRBV25-1 to TRBJ2-5, with 7 nucleotides matching TRBD1. The CDR3 is 16 amino acids. Germline CDR1 and CDR2: MGHDK and SYGVNS. Trimming removed 1 base from V and 4 bases from J; junction bases left unmatched: 9. The CDR3 DNA sequence: TGTGCCAGCAGTGAATTGCGAGGACAGGCAGGAGAGACCCAGTACTTC. It specifies CASSELRGQAGETQYF.